The following is a T cell receptor beta chain sequence with its context. Its antigen is not known. These data come from a study of T cell responses to AZD1222 COVID-19 vaccine. As for the study in general: Investigators merged groups given second doses at roughly 4 or roughly 12 weeks.

Clones were read by immunoSEQ multiplex PCR, and TCRdb kept only the in-frame ones, dropping some. This sample yields tens of thousands of clones, of which roughly 90% are seen a single time; about a fifth belongs to the top ten. Findings and caveats of the study: The study sampled repertoires only after the peak T cell response. The sample set comprised mostly white British donors with more females, and clonal diversity was possibly underestimated. Nearly half of spike-specific TCRs reportedly target unmutated variant regions.

This clonotype was obtained from an adult in good health. Source: peripheral blood, taken on day 0 of AZD1222 vaccination.

The CDR3 region is CASSRGSGGRETQYF. The CDR3 DNA reads as TGTGCCAGCAGTCGAGGAAGCGGGGGCAGGGAGACCCAGTACTTC. This chain uses TRBV6-5 with TRBJ2-5, with 8 bases that match TRBD2. V lost 5 bases to trimming and J lost 5 bases; unmatched junction nucleotides: 10. The CDR3 extends over 15 amino acids. Per germline, CDR1 MNHEY and CDR2 SVGAGI.